This record covers a single T cell receptor (beta chain). The data were taken from a study of blood T cell repertoires in COVID-19. Overall study context: Sites across the United States, Italy and Spain contributed samples from acute and convalescent COVID-19. From T cells, B-cell-depleted T cells, or PBMCs came the material, which was cDNA or gDNA.

The table came from immunoSEQ multiplex PCR; TCRdb's copy has only in-frame clones and leaves some out. The sample lists approximately 300,000 clones, roughly 90% occurring once. The germline V gene has CDR1 SGDLS and CDR2 YYNGEE. The CDR3 extends over 17 amino acids. Trimming took 4 bases from V and 9 from J; bases not matched to a gene: 16. The sequence derives from a man aged 18 to 29 who had recovered from COVID-19. The sample comprised peripheral blood. The chain employs TRBV9 and TRBJ2-1; 10 bases map to TRBD2. CDR3 in amino acids: CASSPSGSSGRWVEQFF. For the CDR3, the DNA is TGTGCCAGCAGCCCGAGTGGTAGTAGCGGGAGGTGGGTTGAGCAGTTCTTC.